Each of the 27 T cell receptor beta chains below was sequenced from the same sample in a study of OX40 agonist ivuxolimab in advanced cancers. Assay: immunoSEQ multiplex PCR; the TCRdb copy retains only in-frame clones and omits some. The repertoire has tens of thousands of clones, approximately 91% of them found once; the top ten carry 3.8%. Here the sequenced sample was CD4+ or CD8+ T cells sorted from blood, taken in a trial of the OX40 agonist ivuxolimab. The receptors were gathered from an adult with an advanced solid tumor such as melanoma, head and neck, liver or kidney cancer.

This clone was recorded once. The chain employs TRBV6-5 and TRBJ2-2, with D possibly matching TRBD2 (6 bases). Per the germline V gene, CDR1 is MNHEY and CDR2 is SVGAGI. The CDR3 loop spans 15 amino acids. V was cut by 4 bases and J by 0 bases, with 9 bases left in between. The CDR3 region has the DNA TGTGCCAGCAGTTCCGGCGGGGCGAACACCGGGGAGCTGTTTTTT. Protein: CASSSGGANTGELFF.

V is TRBV4-3 and J is TRBJ2-3; the match to TRBD2 covers 8 bases. V lost 0 bases and J lost 3; bases outside the gene matches: 8. The CDR3 is 17 residues long. CDR1 LGHNA and CDR2 YSLEER come from the germline V gene. In DNA, the CDR3 is TGCGCCAGCAGCCAAGATCGAACGGGAGGGCCAACAGATACGCAGTATTTT. Encoded protein: CASSQDRTGGPTDTQYF.

This chain links TRBV5-1 with TRBJ2-7, with TRBD2 matching over 10 bases. The CDR3 has 16 amino acids. J lost 2 bases, V lost 3 bases, and 8 bases had no gene match. Germline V gene lookup returns CDR1 SGHRS and CDR2 YFSETQ. The CDR3 reads CASSSPLAGDPYEQYF. CDR3 bases: TGCGCCAGCAGCTCACCGCTAGCGGGAGACCCCTACGAGCAGTACTTC.

The V and J genes are TRBV11-2 and TRBJ2-7; D remains unclear. Trimming took 3 bases from V and 4 from J, leaving 16 bases between them. CDR3 length equals 15 residues. Germline CDR1 reads SGHAT; CDR2 reads FQNNGV. In nucleotides, the CDR3 is TGTGCCAGCAGCTTCGGCCTAGGAATTGGTTACGAGCAGTACTTC. It specifies CASSFGLGIGYEQYF.

This rearrangement joins TRBV10-3 to TRBJ2-3, with 7 bases aligning to TRBD2. The germline CDR1 and CDR2 sequences are ENHRY and SYGVKD. The V gene end was trimmed by 4 bases and the J gene end by 6 bases; junction bases not matched to a gene: 4. This CDR3 comprises 13 residues. CDR3: CAISGSSGDTQYF. As DNA, the CDR3 is TGTGCCATCAGTGGGTCTAGCGGTGATACGCAGTATTTT.

This clone has only a few counts. V gene TRBV27 combines with J gene TRBJ1-1; the match to TRBD1 covers 11 bases. J gave up 5 bases and V 3 bases, and 2 bases lay outside the gene matches. Germline V gene lookup returns CDR1 MNHEY and CDR2 SMNVEV (reference sequence). CDR3 size: 14 residues. CDR3 sequence reads: CASSFGQGATEAFF. The CDR3 bases are TGTGCCAGCAGTTTCGGACAGGGGGCGACTGAAGCTTTCTTT.

This clone was picked up one time. The chain has TRBV27 and TRBJ1-1; D is undetermined. Germline V lookup: CDR1 MNHEY, CDR2 SMNVEV (reference sequence). V was trimmed by 7 bases and J by 1 base, leaving 13 bases between them. There are 14 residues in the CDR3. The CDR3 reads CASTPLEPNTEAFF. CDR3 bases: TGTGCCAGCACCCCCTTGGAACCGAACACTGAAGCTTTCTTT.

V is TRBV28 and J is TRBJ2-4; no definite D call. The CDR3 loop spans 13 amino acids. V was cut by 6 bases and J by 7 bases, with 13 bases left in between. The germline CDR1 and CDR2 sequences are MDHEN and SYDVKM. CDR3 in amino acids: CASSLGSANIQYF. The CDR3 DNA reads as TGTGCCAGCAGCTTGGGTTCTGCGAACATTCAGTACTTC.

This chain uses TRBV7-3 with TRBJ2-1; D might be TRBD2 (6 bases). V was cut by 1 base and J by 2 bases, with 12 bases left in between. Germline loops: CDR1 SGHTA, CDR2 FQGTGA. The CDR3 loop spans 16 amino acids. The CDR3 loop is CASSLRREEPYNEQFF. CDR3 nucleotides: TGTGCCAGCAGCTTAAGGCGGGAAGAACCCTACAATGAGCAGTTCTTC.

The rearrangement uses TRBV15 and TRBJ1-5; the D is unclear. Germline V lookup: CDR1 LNHNV, CDR2 YYDKDF (reference sequence). The CDR3 runs 15 residues. Trimming removed 3 bases from V and 2 bases from J, with 11 bases in between. CDR3 residues: CATSRRPGGNQPQHF. DNA for the CDR3: TGTGCCACCAGCAGGCGGCCTGGAGGCAATCAGCCCCAGCATTTT.

The chain has TRBV7-9 and TRBJ2-1; 12 bases agree with TRBD2. Germline CDR1 and CDR2: SEHNR and FQNEAQ (reference sequence). The CDR3 spans 16 residues. After removal of 5 bases from V and 5 bases from J, the junction contained 7 bases not matched to a gene. CDR3: CASSIWTSGNDNEQFF. The DNA of the CDR3 is TGTGCCAGCAGCATCTGGACTAGCGGGAACGACAATGAGCAGTTCTTC.

The count of this clone is one. The V call is TRBV19, the J call TRBJ2-4; D may be TRBD2 (5 bases). The CDR3 is 13 residues long. The germline gives CDR1 LNHDA, CDR2 SQIVND (reference sequence). V lost 9 bases, J lost 3 bases, and 12 bases lay in between. In DNA form, the CDR3 reads TGTGCCAGCGGAGGATGGGGCAAAAACATTCAGTACTTC. Translation: CASGGWGKNIQYF. Full variable domain (outside the CDR3, taken from reference TRBV19 and TRBJ2-4): DGGITQSPKYLFRKEGQNVTLSCEQNLNHDAMYWYRQDPGQGLRLIYYSQIVNDFQKGDIAEGYSVSREKKESFPLTVTSAQKNPTAFYLCASGGWGKNIQYFGAGTRLSVL.

The rearrangement joins TRBV9 to TRBJ2-1, with a tentative D call TRBD2 (7 bases). Looked up from germline, CDR1 is SGDLS and CDR2 is YYNGEE. The CDR3 spans 17 residues. V lost 0 bases to trimming and J lost 0 bases, with 13 bases between them. The DNA for the CDR3 is TGTGCCAGCAGCGTAGTAGGGGGGGTGAGCTCCTACAATGAGCAGTTCTTC. Its translation is CASSVVGGVSSYNEQFF. Filled out from reference TRBV9 and TRBJ2-1, the complete variable domain reads DSGVTQTPKHLITATGQRVTLRCSPRSGDLSVYWYQQSLDQGLQFLIQYYNGEERAKGNILERFSAQQFPDLHSELNLSSLELGDSALYFCASSVVGGVSSYNEQFFGPGTRLTVL.

This clone showed up just once. This chain connects TRBV9 to TRBJ2-1; 8 bases agree with TRBD1. Germline V gene lookup returns CDR1 SGDLS and CDR2 YYNGEE. The CDR3 spans 16 residues. The V segment lost 4 bases and the J segment 8 bases; nucleotides outside the gene matches: 14. In DNA, the CDR3 is TGTGCCAGCAGCACCCAGGGGGCGATACCCCTCGATGAGCAGTTCTTC. This gives the protein CASSTQGAIPLDEQFF.

Here the CDR3 DNA reads TGTGCCAGCAGCTCGACAGGGGGCAGGGTAGATACGCAGTATTTT. It yields the protein CASSSTGGRVDTQYF. V and J are TRBV7-6 and TRBJ2-3; TRBD1 matches 10 bases. This CDR3 has 15 amino acids. With 4 bases clipped from V and 5 bases from J, the junction kept 6 bases outside the gene matches. Germline V lookup: CDR1 SGHVS, CDR2 FNYEAQ.

This clone was observed a single time. At one end, the junction sequence differs from germline, possibly due to a read error. The CDR3 sequence is CASSLEGTLGSYEQYF. The CDR3 nucleotides read TGTGCCAGCAGTTTAGAGGGTACCCTGGGGTCCTACGAGCAGTACTTC. The J gene is TRBJ2-7, the V gene TRBV7-2; the D gene is possibly TRBD2 (5 bases). The V gene's germline CDR1 is SGHTA and CDR2 FQGNSA. The CDR3 sequence is 16 residues long.

The chain couples TRBV19 to TRBJ2-7; the D gene is possibly TRBD2 (5 bases). CDR1 and CDR2 from the germline V gene are LNHDA and SQIVND (reference sequence). The length of the CDR3 is 13 residues. V dropped 0 bases and J dropped 7 bases, with 10 bases sitting between them. For the CDR3, the DNA is TGTGCCAGTAGTATAGAGGTAACGGGGGAGCAGTACTTC. Protein sequence: CASSIEVTGEQYF.

The genes are TRBV11-2 and TRBJ1-1; TRBD1 agrees at 8 bases. Germline V gene lookup returns CDR1 SGHAT and CDR2 FQNNGV. Trimming at V came to 3 bases and at J to 7 bases, leaving 4 bases not matched to a gene. The CDR3 length is 13 residues. The CDR3 sequence: CASSFSGGLEAFF. The DNA for the CDR3 is TGTGCCAGCAGCTTTTCAGGGGGCCTTGAAGCTTTCTTT.

The V and J genes are TRBV13 and TRBJ2-2; 14 nucleotides align to TRBD2. J was trimmed by 7 bases and V by 5 bases; bases with no gene match: 9. This CDR3 is 17 amino acids long. CDR1 and CDR2 from the germline V gene are PRHDT and FYEKMQ (reference sequence). The CDR3 DNA sequence: TGTGCCAGCAGCACCGGGGGACTAGCGGGAGCTAGCGGGGAGCTGTTTTTT. Residues: CASSTGGLAGASGELFF.

The J gene is TRBJ1-3, the V gene TRBV10-3, with D unresolved. This CDR3 spans 15 amino acids. Germline V CDR1 and CDR2: ENHRY, SYGVKD. The V end was cut by 1 base, the J end by 4 bases, with 11 bases between. This CDR3 is CAISELESGGNTIYF. The CDR3 region has the DNA TGTGCCATCAGTGAGTTGGAGAGCGGAGGAAACACCATATATTTT.

The chain has TRBV7-6 and TRBJ2-5; the match to TRBD2 covers 13 bases. Germline V gene lookup returns CDR1 SGHVS and CDR2 FNYEAQ. Germline trimming cut 5 bases from V and 4 bases from J; bases unmatched to any gene: 7. This CDR3 is 16 amino acids long. The DNA of the CDR3 is TGTGCCAGCAGCCCGGGACTAGCGGGAAGAGGAGAGACCCAGTACTTC. Translated, it gives CASSPGLAGRGETQYF.

The gene calls are TRBV9 and TRBJ1-2; possible D gene TRBD1, 6 bases. The CDR3 consists of 16 residues. V lost 0 bases and J 4 bases, leaving 16 bases between the germline ends. CDR1 SGDLS and CDR2 YYNGEE come from the germline V gene. The CDR3 sequence is CASSVAGGGAGYGYTF. In DNA form, the CDR3 reads TGTGCCAGCAGCGTAGCTGGCGGGGGCGCGGGCTATGGCTACACCTTC.

CDR3 sequence reads: CASCVTDTQYF. CDR3 DNA: TGTGCCAGCTGTGTTACAGATACGCAGTATTTT. The chain recombines TRBV14 with TRBJ2-3, with unresolved D. The CDR3 runs 11 residues. Germline CDR1 reads SGHDN; CDR2 reads FVKESK. Trimming took 8 bases from V and 3 from J, leaving 6 bases between them. Together with reference TRBV14 and TRBJ2-3, the CDR3 gives the full variable domain: EAGVTQFPSHSVIEKGQTVTLRCDPISGHDNLYWYRRVMGKEIKFLLHFVKESKQDESGMPNNRFLAERTGGTYSTLKVQPAELEDSGVYFCASCVTDTQYFGPGTRLTVL.

The V gene is TRBV12-5, the J gene TRBJ2-7; no clear D. This CDR3 is 13 amino acids long. V lost 0 bases and J 3 bases, leaving 6 bases between the germline ends. In germline, CDR1 is LGHNT, CDR2 FRNRAP. CDR3 amino acids: CASGLVGNYEQYF. CDR3 coding DNA: TGTGCTAGTGGTTTGGTGGGAAACTACGAGCAGTACTTC.

The V gene is TRBV6-5, the J gene TRBJ1-5, with TRBD1 matching 9 bases. In germline, CDR1 is MNHEY, CDR2 SVGAGI. The CDR3 totals 15 residues. After removal of 6 bases from V and 2 bases from J, the junction contained 5 bases not matched to a gene. The chain's CDR3 is CASSLGQGGNQPQHF. The CDR3 nucleotides read TGTGCCAGCAGCTTGGGACAGGGTGGCAATCAGCCCCAGCATTTT.

This rearrangement joins TRBV4-3 to TRBJ1-2; D not resolved. Trimming removed 0 bases from V and 4 bases from J, with 9 bases in between. The CDR3 consists of 14 residues. Germline values: CDR1 LGHNA, CDR2 YSLEER. The CDR3, as DNA: TGCGCCAGCAGCCAAGATAGCTTCGCCTATGGCTACACCTTC. This gives the protein CASSQDSFAYGYTF.

The chain couples TRBV18 to TRBJ2-7, with D uncertain. CDR1 is KGHSH, CDR2 LQKENI, per germline. This CDR3 spans 15 amino acids. Deletions cut 8 bases from V and 2 bases from J, with 19 bases between. The CDR3: CASRLRVAAPYEQYF. Written as DNA, the CDR3 is TGTGCCAGCCGTTTAAGGGTGGCAGCGCCCTACGAGCAGTACTTC.